This TCR beta chain is from a study of Tregs in tolerant kidney transplant recipients. The CDR3 runs 16 residues. Trimming cost V 5 bases and J 6 bases; bases outside gene matches: 7. Germline-derived CDR1 and CDR2 are SGHTA and FQGNSA. TCRdb's copy holds only in-frame clones and misses some; the assay was immunoSEQ multiplex PCR. The top ten hold 0.7% of the sample, which has tens of thousands of clones, around 90% seen once. The rearrangement uses TRBV7-2 and TRBJ2-1; 13 positions agree with TRBD2. This TCR derives from a human donor in good health. Source material: Tregs from blood. CDR3 in amino acids: CASSPTSGGARNEQFF. CDR3 DNA sequence: TGTGCCAGCAGCCCCACTAGCGGGGGGGCGCGCAATGAGCAGTTCTTC.